This T cell receptor (beta chain) was identified in a study of blood T cell repertoires in COVID-19. The CDR3 sequence is 12 residues long. Trimming left V 1 base short and J 8 bases short, with 8 bases between. The germline V gene has CDR1 MNHNY and CDR2 SVGAGI (reference sequence). Profiling relied on immunoSEQ multiplex PCR, and the TCRdb table lists in-frame clones only, not all of them. The data show around 130,000 clones, about 87% seen once. This receptor was taken from a woman between 50 and 59 years old with acute or convalescent COVID-19. The V gene is TRBV6-6, the J gene TRBJ1-1, with D perhaps matching TRBD1 (6 bases). Specimen: peripheral blood. CDR3: CASSYYREEAFF. The CDR3 DNA follows: TGTGCCAGCAGTTACTACAGGGAAGAAGCTTTCTTT.